Listed below are T cell receptor beta chains from one sample, sequenced in a study of blood T cell repertoires in COVID-19. TCRdb keeps only in-frame clones here, not all; method: immunoSEQ multiplex PCR. The sample has a few hundred thousand clones, 80% to 90% seen once; the top ten hold about 4.3%. Sequenced input: PBMCs or T cells enriched from blood (not recorded which). The receptors come from a woman aged 25 to 39 who had recovered from COVID-19. The CDR3 runs from the conserved cysteine through the conserved F or W. Each record gives: D gene, J gene, V gene, clone size, CDR3 protein, CDR3 DNA. A D gene is named only where the DNA matches it firmly. Some rows have no size entry. The others give once, few or many, or a class for an expanded clone.

d_gene: NA; j_gene: TRBJ2-3; v_gene: TRBV2; abundance: NA; CDR3aa: CASSEAMDTQYF; CDR3nt: TGTGCCAGCAGTGAAGCCATGGATACGCAGTATTTT
d_gene: NA; j_gene: TRBJ1-4; v_gene: TRBV11-2; abundance: NA; CDR3aa: CASSFVEVGKLFF; CDR3nt: TGTGCCAGCAGCTTTGTAGAGGTTGGAAAACTGTTTTTT
d_gene: TRBD1; j_gene: TRBJ2-5; v_gene: TRBV3-1/TRBV3-2; abundance: NA; CDR3aa: CASSEGQGLTQYF; CDR3nt: TGTGCCAGCAGCGAAGGACAGGGTTTGACCCAGTACTTC
d_gene: NA; j_gene: TRBJ1-1; v_gene: TRBV7-2; abundance: NA; CDR3aa: CASSLEARRAFF; CDR3nt: TGTGCCAGCAGCTTAGAGGCCCGGCGGGCTTTCTTT
d_gene: NA; j_gene: TRBJ2-2; v_gene: TRBV6-5; abundance: NA; CDR3aa: CASSRVAGELFF; CDR3nt: TGTGCCAGCAGCAGGGTCGCCGGGGAGCTGTTTTTT
d_gene: TRBD1; j_gene: TRBJ2-5; v_gene: TRBV11-2; abundance: NA; CDR3aa: CASSSYRGPGVSQYF; CDR3nt: TGTGCCAGCAGCTCGTACAGGGGCCCCGGGGTTAGCCAGTACTTC
d_gene: NA; j_gene: TRBJ2-1; v_gene: TRBV6-5; abundance: NA; CDR3aa: CASSYQQGLDEQFF; CDR3nt: TGTGCCAGCAGTTACCAACAGGGTCTGGATGAGCAGTTCTTC
d_gene: NA; j_gene: TRBJ2-1; v_gene: TRBV12-3/TRBV12-4; abundance: once; CDR3aa: CASSPQGYHEQFF; CDR3nt: TGTGCCAGCAGTCCTCAGGGTTACCATGAGCAGTTCTTC
d_gene: NA; j_gene: TRBJ2-5; v_gene: TRBV28; abundance: NA; CDR3aa: CASSSPRLQQKETQYF; CDR3nt: TGTGCCAGCAGTTCCCCACGCCTACAGCAGAAAGAGACCCAGTACTTC
d_gene: NA; j_gene: TRBJ1-5; v_gene: TRBV6-5; abundance: NA; CDR3aa: CASSFLIRGQPQHF; CDR3nt: TGTGCCAGCAGTTTTCTAATAAGAGGTCAGCCCCAGCATTTT
d_gene: TRBD2; j_gene: TRBJ2-3; v_gene: TRBV27; abundance: NA; CDR3aa: CASRRGLAGGKVTDTQYF; CDR3nt: TGTGCCAGCAGGCGTGGACTAGCGGGGGGAAAAGTCACAGATACGCAGTATTTT
d_gene: NA; j_gene: TRBJ2-1; v_gene: TRBV30; abundance: once; CDR3aa: CAWSVGARGRNEQFF; CDR3nt: TGTGCCTGGAGTGTCGGCGCAAGGGGTCGCAATGAGCAGTTCTTC
d_gene: NA; j_gene: TRBJ1-2; v_gene: TRBV28; abundance: NA; CDR3aa: CASSLDSWYGYTF; CDR3nt: TGTGCCAGCAGTTTAGACAGTTGGTATGGCTACACCTTC
d_gene: NA; j_gene: TRBJ2-7; v_gene: TRBV27; abundance: NA; CDR3aa: CASSTSRNEQYF; CDR3nt: TGTGCCAGCAGTACTAGCCGGAACGAGCAGTACTTC
d_gene: NA; j_gene: TRBJ1-5; v_gene: TRBV5-1; abundance: few; CDR3aa: CASSILPSNSKPQHF; CDR3nt: TGCGCCAGCAGCATACTCCCTTCAAATAGCAAACCACAGCATTTT